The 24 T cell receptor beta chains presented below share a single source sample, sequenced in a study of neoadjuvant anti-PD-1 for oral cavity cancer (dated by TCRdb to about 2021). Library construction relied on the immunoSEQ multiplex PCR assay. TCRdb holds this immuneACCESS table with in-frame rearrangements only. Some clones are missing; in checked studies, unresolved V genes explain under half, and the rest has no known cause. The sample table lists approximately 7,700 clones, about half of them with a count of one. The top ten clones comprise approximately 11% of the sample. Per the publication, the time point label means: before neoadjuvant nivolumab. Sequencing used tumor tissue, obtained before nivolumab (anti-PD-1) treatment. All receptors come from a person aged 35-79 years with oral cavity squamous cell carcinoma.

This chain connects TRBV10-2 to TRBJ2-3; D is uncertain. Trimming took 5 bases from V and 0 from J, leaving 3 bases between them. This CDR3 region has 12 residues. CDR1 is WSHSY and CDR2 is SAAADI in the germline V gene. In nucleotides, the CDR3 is TGCGCCAGCAGTTACAGCACAGATACGCAGTATTTT. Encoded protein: CASSYSTDTQYF.

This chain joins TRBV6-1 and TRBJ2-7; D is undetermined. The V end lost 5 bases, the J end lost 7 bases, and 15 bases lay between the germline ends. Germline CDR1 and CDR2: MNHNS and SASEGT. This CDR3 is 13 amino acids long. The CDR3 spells CASSSHPEGEQYF. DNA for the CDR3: TGTGCCAGCAGTTCCCACCCTGAAGGGGAGCAGTACTTC.

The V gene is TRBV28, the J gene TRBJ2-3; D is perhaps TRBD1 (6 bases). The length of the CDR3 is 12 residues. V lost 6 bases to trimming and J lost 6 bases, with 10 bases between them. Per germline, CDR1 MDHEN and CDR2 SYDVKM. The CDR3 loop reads CASRSQGDTQYF. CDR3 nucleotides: TGTGCCAGCAGATCACAGGGCGATACGCAGTATTTT.

This CDR3 is CASRLTSGRGNIQYF. The CDR3 nucleotides are TGTGCCAGCAGACTTACTAGCGGCAGGGGAAACATTCAGTACTTC. The chain combines TRBV28 with TRBJ2-4; TRBD2 aligns across 8 bases. The J segment lost 6 bases and the V segment lost 6 bases, leaving 10 bases of the junction unmatched. CDR3 length: 15 residues. CDR1 and CDR2 from the germline V gene are MDHEN and SYDVKM.

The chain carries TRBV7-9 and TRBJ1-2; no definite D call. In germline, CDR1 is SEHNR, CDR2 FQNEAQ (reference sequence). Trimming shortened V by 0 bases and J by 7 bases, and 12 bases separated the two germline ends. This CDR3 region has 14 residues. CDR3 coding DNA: TGTGCCAGCAGCTTAGCGCATAAAGAAGGTGGCTACACCTTC. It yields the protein CASSLAHKEGGYTF.

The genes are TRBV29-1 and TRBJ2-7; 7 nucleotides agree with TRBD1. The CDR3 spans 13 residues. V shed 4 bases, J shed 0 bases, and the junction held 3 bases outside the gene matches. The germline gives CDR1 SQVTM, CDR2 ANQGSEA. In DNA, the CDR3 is TGCAGCGTTGGGGACAGTGGCTCCTACGAGCAGTACTTC. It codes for CSVGDSGSYEQYF.

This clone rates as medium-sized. The CDR3 DNA sequence: TGCGCCAGCAGCCAACCTGACAGGGCAAATCAGCCCCAGCATTTT. It encodes CASSQPDRANQPQHF. This chain connects TRBV4-1 to TRBJ1-5, with 7 nucleotides matching TRBD1. Losses at the gene ends were 2 bases for V and 4 bases for J; bases not matched to a gene: 5. The length of the CDR3 is 15 residues. Germline CDR1 and CDR2: MGHRA and YSYEKL.

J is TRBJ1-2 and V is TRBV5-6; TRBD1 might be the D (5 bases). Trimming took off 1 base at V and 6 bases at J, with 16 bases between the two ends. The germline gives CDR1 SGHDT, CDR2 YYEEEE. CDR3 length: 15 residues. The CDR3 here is CASSLRVQGENGYTF. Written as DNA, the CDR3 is TGTGCCAGCAGCTTGAGAGTCCAGGGCGAAAATGGCTACACCTTC.

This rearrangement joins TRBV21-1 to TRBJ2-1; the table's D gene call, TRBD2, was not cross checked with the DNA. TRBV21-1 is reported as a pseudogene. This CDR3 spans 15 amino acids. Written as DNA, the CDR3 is TGTGCCAGCAGCAAACCCCTACGGGAGGGTCAAGAGCAGTTCTTC. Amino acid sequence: CASSKPLREGQEQFF.

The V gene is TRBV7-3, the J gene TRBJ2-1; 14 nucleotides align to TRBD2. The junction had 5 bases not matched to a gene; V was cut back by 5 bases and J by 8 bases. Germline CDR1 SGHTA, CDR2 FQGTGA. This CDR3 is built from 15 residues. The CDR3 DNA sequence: TGTGCCAGCAGCGATGGACTAGCGGGAGGTGATGAGCAGTTCTTC. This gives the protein CASSDGLAGGDEQFF.

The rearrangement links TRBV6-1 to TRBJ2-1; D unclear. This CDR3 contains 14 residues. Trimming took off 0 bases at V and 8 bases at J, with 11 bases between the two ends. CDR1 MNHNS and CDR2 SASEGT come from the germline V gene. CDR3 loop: CASSEANPWDEQFF. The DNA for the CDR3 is TGTGCCAGCAGTGAAGCAAACCCTTGGGATGAGCAGTTCTTC.

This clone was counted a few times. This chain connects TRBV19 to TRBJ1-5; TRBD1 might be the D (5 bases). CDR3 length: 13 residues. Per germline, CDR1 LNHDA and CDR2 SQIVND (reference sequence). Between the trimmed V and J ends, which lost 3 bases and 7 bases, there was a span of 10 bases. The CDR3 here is CASSMGERQPQHF. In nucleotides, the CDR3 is TGTGCCAGTAGTATGGGGGAGCGGCAGCCCCAGCATTTT.

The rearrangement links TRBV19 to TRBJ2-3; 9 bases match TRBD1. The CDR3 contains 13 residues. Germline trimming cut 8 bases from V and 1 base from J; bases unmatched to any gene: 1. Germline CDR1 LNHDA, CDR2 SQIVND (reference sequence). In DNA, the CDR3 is TGTGCCAGTCGACAGGGGGGCACAGATACGCAGTATTTT. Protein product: CASRQGGTDTQYF.

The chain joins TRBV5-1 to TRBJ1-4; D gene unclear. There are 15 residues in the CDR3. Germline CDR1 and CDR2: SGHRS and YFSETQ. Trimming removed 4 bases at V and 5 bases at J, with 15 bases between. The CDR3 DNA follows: TGCGCCAGCAGCCTCGACCCCGGAAGAAATGAAAAACTGTTTTTT. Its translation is CASSLDPGRNEKLFF.

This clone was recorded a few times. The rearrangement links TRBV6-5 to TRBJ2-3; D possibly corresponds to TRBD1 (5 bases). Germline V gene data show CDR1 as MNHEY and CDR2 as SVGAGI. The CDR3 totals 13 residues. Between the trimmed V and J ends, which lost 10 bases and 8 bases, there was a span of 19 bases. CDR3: CATRQTHQSTQYF. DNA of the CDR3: TGTGCCACTCGACAGACTCACCAGAGTACGCAGTATTTT.

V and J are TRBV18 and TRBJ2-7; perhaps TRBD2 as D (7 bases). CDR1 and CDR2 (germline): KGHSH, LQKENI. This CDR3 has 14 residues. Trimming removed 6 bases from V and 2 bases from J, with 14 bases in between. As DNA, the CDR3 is TGTGCCAGCTCGGGGGGGCAGGTGGCCTACGAGCAGTACTTC. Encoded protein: CASSGGQVAYEQYF.

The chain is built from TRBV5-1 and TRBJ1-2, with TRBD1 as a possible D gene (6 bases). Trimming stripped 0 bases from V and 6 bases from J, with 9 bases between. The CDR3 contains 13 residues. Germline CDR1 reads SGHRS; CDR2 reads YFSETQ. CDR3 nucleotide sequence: TGCGCCAGCAGCTTGGTAGGGGGGGATGGCTACACCTTC. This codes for CASSLVGGDGYTF.

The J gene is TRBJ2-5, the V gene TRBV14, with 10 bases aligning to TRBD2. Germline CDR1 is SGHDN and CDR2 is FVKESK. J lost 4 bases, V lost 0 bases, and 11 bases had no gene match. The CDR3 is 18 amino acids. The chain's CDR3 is CASSQDLASGSRGETQYF. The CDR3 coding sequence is TGTGCCAGCAGCCAAGATTTGGCTAGCGGGAGTAGAGGAGAGACCCAGTACTTC.

The CDR3 DNA reads as TGTGCCAGCAGTAAATATTACGAGCAGTACTTC. As protein: CASSKYYEQYF. The chain combines TRBV6-5 with TRBJ2-7; no firm D call. Germline V gene sequence: CDR1 MNHEY, CDR2 SVGAGI. CDR3 length equals 11 residues. Trimming took 5 bases from V and 4 from J, leaving 6 bases between them.

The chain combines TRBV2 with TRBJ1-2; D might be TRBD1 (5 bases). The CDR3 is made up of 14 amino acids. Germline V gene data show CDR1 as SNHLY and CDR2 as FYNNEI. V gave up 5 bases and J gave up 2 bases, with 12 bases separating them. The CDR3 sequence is CASSPEYRNYGYTF. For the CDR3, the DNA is TGTGCCAGCAGTCCTGAATACAGGAACTATGGCTACACCTTC. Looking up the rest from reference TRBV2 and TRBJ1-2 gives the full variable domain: EPEVTQTPSHQVTQMGQEVILRCVPISNHLYFYWYRQILGQKVEFLVSFYNNEISEKSEIFDDQFSVERPDGSNFTLKIRSTKLEDSAMYFCASSPEYRNYGYTFGSGTRLTVV.

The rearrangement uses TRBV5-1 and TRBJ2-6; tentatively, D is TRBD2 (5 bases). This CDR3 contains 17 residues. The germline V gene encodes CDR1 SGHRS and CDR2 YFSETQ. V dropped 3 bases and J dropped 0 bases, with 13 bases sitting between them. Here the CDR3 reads CASSYSGISSGANVLTF. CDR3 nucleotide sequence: TGCGCCAGCAGCTACTCCGGGATCAGCTCTGGGGCCAACGTCCTGACTTTC.

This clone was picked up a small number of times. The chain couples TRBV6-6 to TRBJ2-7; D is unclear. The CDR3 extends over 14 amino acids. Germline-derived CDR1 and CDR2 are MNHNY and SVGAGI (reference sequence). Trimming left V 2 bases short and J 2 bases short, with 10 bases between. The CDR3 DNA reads TGTGCCAGCAGTTACGGGTCAGGTACCTACGAGCAGTACTTC. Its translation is CASSYGSGTYEQYF.

Written as DNA, the CDR3 is TGTGCCAGCAGCTTGCGGTCGGGGTTGGCGAACACTGAAGCTTTCTTT. Residues: CASSLRSGLANTEAFF. This sequence joins TRBV7-9 and TRBJ1-1, with unresolved D. This CDR3 is built from 16 residues. V dropped 3 bases and J dropped 1 base, with 15 bases sitting between them. Per the germline V gene, CDR1 is SEHNR and CDR2 is FQNEAQ (reference sequence).

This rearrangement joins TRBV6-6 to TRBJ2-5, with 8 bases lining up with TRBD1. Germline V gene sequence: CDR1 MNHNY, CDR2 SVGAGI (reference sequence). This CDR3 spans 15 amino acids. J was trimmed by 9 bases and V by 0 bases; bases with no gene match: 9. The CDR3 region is CASSYSRTGPKAQYF. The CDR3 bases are TGTGCCAGCAGTTACTCGAGGACAGGGCCCAAGGCCCAGTACTTC.